These T cell receptor beta chains were read from a single sample in a study of identical twins. One entry per CDR3 protein results from TCRdb running MiXCR on the 5' RACE reads. This sample has more than 1.5 million distinct CDR3 sequences, with 32% found just once. Sequencing used cord blood. These receptors came from a newborn girl in good health. Each CDR3 is given with its conserved first and last residue. A D gene is named only where the DNA matches it firmly. Clone size is given for some rows only: seen once, a few or many times, or a class if the clone is expanded.

DNA | CDR3 | V | size | D | J
TGTGCCAGCAGTTACTACCCCGGGTCCTCCCCCTACGAGCAGTACTTC | CASSYYPGSSPYEQYF | TRBV6-5 | - | - | TRBJ2-7
TGTGCCAGCAGTGAAGCGAGGGCAGGGAGATTTTTCACTGAAGCTTTCTTT | CASSEARAGRFFTEAFF | TRBV6-1 | - | - | TRBJ1-1
TGTGCCAGCAGATCTTCGTGGGGGGCGATGAACACTGAAGCTTTCTTT | CASRSSWGAMNTEAFF | TRBV6-5 | - | - | TRBJ1-1
TGTGCCAGCAGCGCACTTCAGGGTAGCTCCTACAATGAGCAGTACTTC | CASSALQGSSYNEQYF | TRBV9 | - | - | TRBJ2-7
TGTGCCAGCAGGCGGTCAGCGGGAGGGTATTCTAATGAGCAGTTCTTC | CASRRSAGGYSNEQFF | TRBV12-3/TRBV12-4 | few | TRBD2 | TRBJ2-1
TGTGCCAGCAGCTTAACCCAATGGAGAGGGGGAGACACTGAAGCTTTCTTT | CASSLTQWRGGDTEAFF | TRBV11-2 | - | - | TRBJ1-1
TGTGCCAGCAGCTTGGGCAGATACTATAGCTACACCTTC | CASSLGRYYSYTF | TRBV5-6 | - | - | TRBJ1-2
TGTGCCAGCAGGCCGGGACATAATTCACCCCCCCACTTT | CASRPGHNSPPHF | TRBV28 | - | - | TRBJ1-6
TGTGCCAGCAGTTTTCTGGGCCGGACCTACGAGCAGTACTTC | CASSFLGRTYEQYF | TRBV28 | - | - | TRBJ2-7
TGCAGCGGGGAGGGGCGGGGGAGCTCCTACAATGAGCAGTTCTTC | CSGEGRGSSYNEQFF | TRBV29-1 | - | TRBD2 | TRBJ2-1
TGTGCCAGCAGTGAAATGGACTATGGCTACACCTTC | CASSEMDYGYTF | TRBV2 | few | - | TRBJ1-2
TGTGCCAGCAGGCGCCGTATGGGGGTACTTACAGATACGCAGTATTTT | CASRRRMGVLTDTQYF | TRBV7-2 | few | - | TRBJ2-3
TGTGCCAGCAGTTTCGAGGAACCAAATTCACCCCTCCACTTT | CASSFEEPNSPLHF | TRBV27 | - | - | TRBJ1-6
TGTGCCAGCAGACTGGGACAGCCAGCCTATGGCTACACCTTC | CASRLGQPAYGYTF | TRBV2 | few | TRBD1 | TRBJ1-2
TGCGCCAGCAGCTTGGTACTCGGGGAGGCAGATACGCAGTATTTT | CASSLVLGEADTQYF | TRBV5-1 | - | - | TRBJ2-3
TGTGCCAGCAGCCAAGATTTAAGGGGGAAGGAAAAACTGTTTTTT | CASSQDLRGKEKLFF | TRBV14 | - | - | TRBJ1-4
TGCAGTGCTAGTGTCGGTCGGGGCACAGATACGCAGTATTTT | CSASVGRGTDTQYF | TRBV20-1 | few | - | TRBJ2-3
TGCAGCGTTCCAGTTAATCCGAGGGGGTTCTACAATGAGCAGTTCTTC | CSVPVNPRGFYNEQFF | TRBV29-1 | many | - | TRBJ2-1
TGTGCCAGCAGCCCAAGTGGACTAGCGTACTACAATGAGCAGTTCTTC | CASSPSGLAYYNEQFF | TRBV6-6 | - | TRBD2 | TRBJ2-1
TGCGCCAGCAGCCAAGATCCAGCTAGCGGGAGACGCAATGAGCAGTTCTTC | CASSQDPASGRRNEQFF | TRBV4-1 | - | TRBD2 | TRBJ2-1
TGTGCCATATGGGACAGTTCTAACTATGGCTACACCTTC | CAIWDSSNYGYTF | TRBV10-3 | many | TRBD1 | TRBJ1-2
TGTGCCATCAGTGAGGGGGCTATAGCTGAAGCTTTCTTT | CAISEGAIAEAFF | TRBV10-3 | few | - | TRBJ1-1
TGTGCCAGCAGTCCCCGCCAGGTGAAAGAGACCCAGTACTTC | CASSPRQVKETQYF | TRBV2 | few | - | TRBJ2-5
TGCAGTGCTAGAGTCTATTCCAGGGGCTATGGCTACACCTTC | CSARVYSRGYGYTF | TRBV20-1 | many | - | TRBJ1-2